These 10 T cell receptor beta chains share one sample of origin, sequenced in a study of T cell repertoires in cytomegalovirus infection. From the reads, TCRdb called clonotypes with MiXCR, one entry per CDR3 protein. The sample consists of a few hundred thousand distinct CDR3 sequences, about 33% of them appearing once. No antigen has been assigned to these receptors. The specimen was cultured PBMCs, collected from culture after CMV antigen stimulation. The receptor set was obtained from a human donor in good health (CMV status not recorded). Some clones in this sample may be carry-over from other donors' samples.

This chain connects TRBV30 to TRBJ2-2; 13 positions agree with TRBD2. The V segment lost 2 bases and the J segment 4 bases; nucleotides outside the gene matches: 7. There are 17 residues in the CDR3. CDR1 is GTSNPN, CDR2 SVGIG, per germline (reference sequence). The CDR3 reads CAWSFGLAGVSTGELFF. In nucleotides, the CDR3 is TGTGCCTGGAGTTTCGGACTAGCGGGAGTTAGCACCGGGGAGCTGTTTTTT. Drawing the rest from reference TRBV30 and TRBJ2-2, the complete variable domain is SQTIHQWPATLVQPVGSPLSLECTVEGTSNPNLYWYRQAAGRGLQLLFYSVGIGQISSEVPQNLSASRPQDRQFILSSKKLLLSDSGFYLCAWSFGLAGVSTGELFFGEGSRLTVL.

This chain connects TRBV7-9 to TRBJ1-2; 7 nucleotides match TRBD1. The junction had 5 bases not matched to a gene; V was cut back by 4 bases and J by 3 bases. CDR3 length: 14 amino acids. CDR1 SEHNR and CDR2 FQNEAQ come from the germline V gene (reference sequence). This chain's CDR3 is CASSSETGYYGYTF. Here the CDR3 DNA reads TGTGCCAGCAGCTCAGAGACAGGGTACTATGGCTACACCTTC.

This sequence joins TRBV5-1 and TRBJ2-3, with a possible D match to TRBD2 (5 bases). This CDR3 comprises 17 residues. Germline V gives CDR1 SGHRS, CDR2 YFSETQ. Trimming took 1 base from V and 2 from J, leaving 17 bases between them. Here the CDR3 reads CASSLKGGLYDTDTQYF. The CDR3 DNA is TGCGCCAGCAGCTTGAAAGGCGGACTTTACGACACAGATACGCAGTATTTT.

The V gene is TRBV27, the J gene TRBJ2-2; D is unresolved. CDR1 MNHEY and CDR2 SMNVEV come from the germline V gene (reference sequence). The V and J ends lost 1 base and 1 base respectively, with 7 bases between them. The CDR3 has 15 amino acids. The CDR3 loop reads CASSLLLQNTGELFF. CDR3 DNA sequence: TGTGCCAGCAGTTTATTACTGCAGAACACCGGGGAGCTGTTTTTT.

A few counts support this clonotype. The chain recombines TRBV7-8 with TRBJ2-5; 8 nucleotides agree with TRBD2. Germline V gene sequence: CDR1 SGHVS, CDR2 FQNEAQ. The CDR3 loop spans 16 amino acids. V lost 5 bases to trimming and J lost 0 bases; unmatched junction nucleotides: 8. CDR3 residues: CASSQPLREDQETQYF. The CDR3, as DNA: TGTGCCAGCAGCCAACCCTTGCGGGAGGACCAAGAGACCCAGTACTTC. Drawing the rest from reference TRBV7-8 and TRBJ2-5, the complete variable domain is GAGVSQSPRYKVAKRGQDVALRCDPISGHVSLFWYQQALGQGPEFLTYFQNEAQLDKSGLPSDRFFAERPEGSVSTLKIQRTQQEDSAVYLCASSQPLREDQETQYFGPGTRLLVL.

This clonotype occurred a few times. The chain combines TRBV19 with TRBJ1-1, with D unresolved. Germline assignment: CDR1 LNHDA and CDR2 SQIVND (reference sequence). V lost 5 bases to trimming and J lost 0 bases, with 19 bases between them. The CDR3 has 17 amino acids. The CDR3 spells CASSPERVSGMNTEAFF. The DNA of the CDR3 is TGTGCCAGTAGTCCCGAACGTGTAAGTGGCATGAACACTGAAGCTTTCTTT.

The J gene is TRBJ2-7, the V gene TRBV12-3 or TRBV12-4, with D possibly TRBD2 on 7 matching bases. This CDR3 is 14 amino acids long. V gave up 1 base and J gave up 5 bases, with 12 bases separating them. CDR3 DNA: TGTGCCAGCAGTTTAGGGGGGGGCACAGACGAGCAGTACTTC. Amino acid sequence: CASSLGGGTDEQYF.

This sequence joins TRBV30 and TRBJ2-7, with 9 bases aligning to TRBD1. CDR1 is GTSNPN and CDR2 is SVGIG in the germline V gene (reference sequence). V shed 4 bases, J shed 3 bases, and the junction held 1 base outside the gene matches. This CDR3 spans 12 amino acids. Here the CDR3 reads CAWTTGGYEQYF. The CDR3 nucleotides are TGTGCCTGGACGACAGGGGGCTACGAGCAGTACTTC.

This clonotype was counted a few times. This sequence joins TRBV7-9 and TRBJ2-6, with a weak D call TRBD1 (5 bases). V lost 1 base, J lost 0 bases, and 13 bases lay in between. The CDR3 runs to 18 residues. Germline loops: CDR1 SEHNR, CDR2 FQNEAQ (reference sequence). The CDR3 nucleotides are TGTGCCAGCAGCTTAGGTGGACACGGGTTCTCTGGGGCCAACGTCCTGACTTTC. It codes for CASSLGGHGFSGANVLTF.

This clonotype has only a few counts. The chain is built from TRBV6-1 and TRBJ1-4, with 7 bases identical to TRBD1. CDR1 is MNHNS, CDR2 SASEGT, per germline. The CDR3 loop spans 14 amino acids. Trimming at V came to 6 bases and at J to 5 bases, leaving 6 bases not matched to a gene. CDR3 sequence: CASRRQGLNEKLFF. Written as DNA, the CDR3 is TGTGCCAGCAGACGACAGGGCCTAAATGAAAAACTGTTTTTT.